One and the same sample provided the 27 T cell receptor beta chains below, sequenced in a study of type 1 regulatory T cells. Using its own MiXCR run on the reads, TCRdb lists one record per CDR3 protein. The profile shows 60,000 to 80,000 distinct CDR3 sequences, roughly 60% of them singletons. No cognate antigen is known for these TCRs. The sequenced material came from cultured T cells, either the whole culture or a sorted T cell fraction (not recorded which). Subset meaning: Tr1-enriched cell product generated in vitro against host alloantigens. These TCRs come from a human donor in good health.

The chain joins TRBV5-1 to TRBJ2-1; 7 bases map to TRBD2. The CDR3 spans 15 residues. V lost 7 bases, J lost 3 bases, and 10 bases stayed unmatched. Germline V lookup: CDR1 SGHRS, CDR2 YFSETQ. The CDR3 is CASSPWASGYNEQFF. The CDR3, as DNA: TGCGCCAGCTCCCCCTGGGCTAGCGGCTACAATGAGCAGTTCTTC.

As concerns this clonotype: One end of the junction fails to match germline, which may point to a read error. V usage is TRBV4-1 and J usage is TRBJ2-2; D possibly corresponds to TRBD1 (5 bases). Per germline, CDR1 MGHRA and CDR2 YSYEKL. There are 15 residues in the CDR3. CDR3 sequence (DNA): TGCGTCAGCAGCCAAGATGGCAGGGCTGGCGGGGAGCTGTTTTTT. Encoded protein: CVSSQDGRAGGELFF.

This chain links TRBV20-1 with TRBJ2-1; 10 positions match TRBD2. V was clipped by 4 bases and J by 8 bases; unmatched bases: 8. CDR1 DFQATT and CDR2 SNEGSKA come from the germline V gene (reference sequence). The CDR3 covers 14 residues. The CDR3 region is CSAKREGRGYEQFF. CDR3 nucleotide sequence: TGCAGTGCTAAGCGGGAGGGTAGGGGGTATGAGCAGTTCTTC.

The CDR3 loop reads CASSDGVGGRAFF. The CDR3 region has the DNA TGTGCCAGCAGTGACGGCGTAGGGGGGCGAGCTTTCTTT. V gene TRBV2 combines with J gene TRBJ1-1, with D maybe TRBD1 (6 bases). Germline CDR1 and CDR2: SNHLY and FYNNEI. This CDR3 comprises 13 residues. V lost 3 bases to trimming and J lost 10 bases, with 15 bases between them.

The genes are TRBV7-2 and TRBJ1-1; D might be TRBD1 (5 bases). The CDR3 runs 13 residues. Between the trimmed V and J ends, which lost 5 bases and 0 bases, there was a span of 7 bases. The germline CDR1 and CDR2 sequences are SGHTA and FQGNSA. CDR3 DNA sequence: TGTGCCAGCAGCGGGGACGTGAACACTGAAGCTTTCTTT. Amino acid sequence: CASSGDVNTEAFF.

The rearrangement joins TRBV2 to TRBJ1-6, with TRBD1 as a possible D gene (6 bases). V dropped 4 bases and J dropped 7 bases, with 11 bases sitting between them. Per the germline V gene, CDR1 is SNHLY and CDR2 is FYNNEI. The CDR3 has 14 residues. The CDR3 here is CASSVPRGNSPLHF. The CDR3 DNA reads TGTGCCAGCAGTGTCCCAAGGGGGAATTCACCCCTCCACTTT.

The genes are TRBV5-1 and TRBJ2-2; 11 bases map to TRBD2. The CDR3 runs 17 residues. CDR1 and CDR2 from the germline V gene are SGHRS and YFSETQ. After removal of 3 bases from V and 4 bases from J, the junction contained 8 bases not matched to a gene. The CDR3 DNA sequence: TGCGCCAGCAGCTGGGAGTTACTAGCGGGAGTCACCGGGGAGCTGTTTTTT. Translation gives CASSWELLAGVTGELFF.

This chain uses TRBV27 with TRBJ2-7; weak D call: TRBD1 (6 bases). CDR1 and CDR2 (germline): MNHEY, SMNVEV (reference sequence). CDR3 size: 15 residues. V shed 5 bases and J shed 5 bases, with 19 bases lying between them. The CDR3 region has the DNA TGTGCCAGCAGTCCCCGGCGAGGGGGTAGCGACGAGCAGTACTTC. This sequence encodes CASSPRRGGSDEQYF.

The CDR3 spells CAISEESDTQYF. In nucleotides, the CDR3 is TGTGCCATCAGTGAAGAATCAGATACGCAGTATTTT. The chain combines TRBV10-3 with TRBJ2-3; D is uncertain. Trimming removed 3 bases at V and 4 bases at J, with 5 bases between. Germline V gene lookup returns CDR1 ENHRY and CDR2 SYGVKD. The CDR3 totals 12 residues.

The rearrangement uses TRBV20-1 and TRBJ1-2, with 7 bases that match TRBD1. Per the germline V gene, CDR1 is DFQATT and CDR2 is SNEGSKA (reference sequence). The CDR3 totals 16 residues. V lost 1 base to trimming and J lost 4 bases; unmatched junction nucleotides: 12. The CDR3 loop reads CSARGGQVSGTYGYTF. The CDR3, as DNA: TGCAGTGCTAGAGGCGGACAGGTCTCAGGAACCTATGGCTACACCTTC.

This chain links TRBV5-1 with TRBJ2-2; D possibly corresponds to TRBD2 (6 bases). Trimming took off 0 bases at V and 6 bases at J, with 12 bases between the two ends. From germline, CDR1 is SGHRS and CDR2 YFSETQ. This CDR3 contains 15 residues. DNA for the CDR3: TGCGCCAGCAGCTTGGCCACGGGAGTAGCCGGGGAGCTGTTTTTT. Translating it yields CASSLATGVAGELFF.

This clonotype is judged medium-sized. The CDR3 bases are TGTGCCAGCAGCCAAGAAAGGACAGTTCAAGAGACCCAGTACTTC. Translated: CASSQERTVQETQYF. This chain uses TRBV4-2 with TRBJ2-5; D is perhaps TRBD1 (6 bases). Between the trimmed V and J ends, which lost 0 bases and 2 bases, there was a span of 10 bases. The CDR3 is 15 amino acids. Per germline, CDR1 LGHNA and CDR2 YNFKEQ.

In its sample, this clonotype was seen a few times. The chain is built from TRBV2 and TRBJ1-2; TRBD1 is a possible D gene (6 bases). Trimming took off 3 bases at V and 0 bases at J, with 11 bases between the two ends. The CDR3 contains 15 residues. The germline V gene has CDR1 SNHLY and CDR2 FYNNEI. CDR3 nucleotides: TGTGCCAGCAGTGACAGGGGAAGTCCTAACTATGGCTACACCTTC. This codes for CASSDRGSPNYGYTF.

The CDR3 DNA follows: TGCGCCAGCAGCTTCAGGCAGGGGAATGAAAAACTGTTTTTT. It translates to CASSFRQGNEKLFF. V gene TRBV5-1 combines with J gene TRBJ1-4; the D gene is possibly TRBD1 (6 bases). V was cut by 2 bases and J by 5 bases, with 10 bases left in between. Germline V CDR1 and CDR2: SGHRS, YFSETQ. The CDR3 has 14 amino acids. Together with reference TRBV5-1 and TRBJ1-4, the CDR3 gives the full variable domain: KAGVTQTPRYLIKTRGQQVTLSCSPISGHRSVSWYQQTPGQGLQFLFEYFSETQRNKGNFPGRFSGRQFSNSRSEMNVSTLELGDSALYLCASSFRQGNEKLFFGSGTQLSVL.

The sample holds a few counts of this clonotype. The CDR3 DNA is TGCAGCGCCCAGTCGGGGGATTGGTACAATGAGCAGTTCTTC. As protein: CSAQSGDWYNEQFF. The genes are TRBV29-1 and TRBJ2-1; D might be TRBD2 (6 bases). The germline V gene encodes CDR1 SQVTM and CDR2 ANQGSEA. CDR3 length: 14 amino acids. Trimming stripped 7 bases from V and 4 bases from J, with 17 bases between.

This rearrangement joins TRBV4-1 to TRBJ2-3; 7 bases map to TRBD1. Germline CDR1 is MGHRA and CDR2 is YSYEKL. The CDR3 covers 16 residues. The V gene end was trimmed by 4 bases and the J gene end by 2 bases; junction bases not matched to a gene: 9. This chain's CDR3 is CASSPGPGQNTDTQYF. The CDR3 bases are TGCGCCAGCAGCCCGGGCCCGGGACAGAACACAGATACGCAGTATTTT.

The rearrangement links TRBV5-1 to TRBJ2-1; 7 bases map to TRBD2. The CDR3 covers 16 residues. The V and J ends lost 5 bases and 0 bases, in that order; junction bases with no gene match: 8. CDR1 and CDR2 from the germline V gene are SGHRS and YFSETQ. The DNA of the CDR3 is TGCGCCAGCAGAGTCCCCGGGGGGAGCTCCTACAATGAGCAGTTCTTC. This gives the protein CASRVPGGSSYNEQFF.

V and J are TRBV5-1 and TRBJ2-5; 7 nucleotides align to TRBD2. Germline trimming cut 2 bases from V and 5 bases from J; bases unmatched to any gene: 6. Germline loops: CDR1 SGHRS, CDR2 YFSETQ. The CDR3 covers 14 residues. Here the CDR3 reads CASSLAGAGETQYF. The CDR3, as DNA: TGCGCCAGCAGCTTAGCCGGAGCGGGGGAGACCCAGTACTTC.

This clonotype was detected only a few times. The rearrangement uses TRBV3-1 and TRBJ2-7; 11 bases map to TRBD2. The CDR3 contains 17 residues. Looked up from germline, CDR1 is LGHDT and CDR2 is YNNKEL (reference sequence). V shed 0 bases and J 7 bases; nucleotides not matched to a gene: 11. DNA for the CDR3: TGTGCCAGCAGCCAAGATTTAGCGGGAGGGCCCAGGGGTGAGCAGTACTTC. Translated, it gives CASSQDLAGGPRGEQYF.

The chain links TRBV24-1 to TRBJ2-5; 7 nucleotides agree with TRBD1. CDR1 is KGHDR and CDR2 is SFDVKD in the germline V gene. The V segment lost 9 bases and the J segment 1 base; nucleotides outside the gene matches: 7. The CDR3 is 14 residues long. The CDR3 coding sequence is TGTGCCACCCGTCAGGGACAGTCCCAAGAGACCCAGTACTTC. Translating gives CATRQGQSQETQYF.

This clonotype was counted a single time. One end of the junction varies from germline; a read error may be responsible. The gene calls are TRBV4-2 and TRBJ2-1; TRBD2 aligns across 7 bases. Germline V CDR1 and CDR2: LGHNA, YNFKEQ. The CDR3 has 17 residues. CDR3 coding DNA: TGTGCCAGCAGCCAAGGGCTAGCGGAGAGCTCCTACAATGAACAGTTCTTC. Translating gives CASSQGLAESSYNEQFF.

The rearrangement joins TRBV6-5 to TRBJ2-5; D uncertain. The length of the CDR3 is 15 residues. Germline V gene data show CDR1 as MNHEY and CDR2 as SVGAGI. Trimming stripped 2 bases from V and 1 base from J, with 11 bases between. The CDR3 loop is CASSYDLSPQETQYF. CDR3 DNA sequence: TGTGCCAGCAGTTACGACCTCTCTCCCCAAGAGACCCAGTACTTC.

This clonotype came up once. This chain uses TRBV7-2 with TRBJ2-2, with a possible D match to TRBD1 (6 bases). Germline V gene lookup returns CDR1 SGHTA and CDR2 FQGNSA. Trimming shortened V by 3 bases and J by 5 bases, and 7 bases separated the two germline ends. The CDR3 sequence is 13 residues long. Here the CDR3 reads CASSFTGTGELFF. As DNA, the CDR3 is TGTGCCAGCAGCTTCACAGGGACCGGGGAGCTGTTTTTT.

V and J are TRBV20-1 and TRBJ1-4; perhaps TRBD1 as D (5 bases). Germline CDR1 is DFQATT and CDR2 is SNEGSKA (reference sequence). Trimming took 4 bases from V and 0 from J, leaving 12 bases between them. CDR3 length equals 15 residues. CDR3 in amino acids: CSATGTLATNEKLFF. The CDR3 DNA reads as TGCAGTGCTACCGGGACTCTTGCAACTAATGAAAAACTGTTTTTT.

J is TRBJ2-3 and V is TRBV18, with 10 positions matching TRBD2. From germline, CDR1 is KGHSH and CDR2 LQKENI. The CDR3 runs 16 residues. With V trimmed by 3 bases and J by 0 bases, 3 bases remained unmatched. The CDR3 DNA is TGTGCCAGCTCACCTGGACTAGCGGATAGCACAGATACGCAGTATTTT. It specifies CASSPGLADSTDTQYF. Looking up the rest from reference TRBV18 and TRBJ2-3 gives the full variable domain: NAGVMQNPRHLVRRRGQEARLRCSPMKGHSHVYWYRQLPEEGLKFMVYLQKENIIDESGMPKERFSAEFPKEGPSILRIQQVVRGDSAAYFCASSPGLADSTDTQYFGPGTRLTVL.

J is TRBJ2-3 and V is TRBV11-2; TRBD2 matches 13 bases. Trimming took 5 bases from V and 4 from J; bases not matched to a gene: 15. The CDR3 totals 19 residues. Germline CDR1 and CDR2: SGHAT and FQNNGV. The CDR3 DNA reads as TGTGCCAGCAGCACATCTCCGGGTCGACTAGCGGGAGGTGCAGATACGCAGTATTTT. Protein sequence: CASSTSPGRLAGGADTQYF.

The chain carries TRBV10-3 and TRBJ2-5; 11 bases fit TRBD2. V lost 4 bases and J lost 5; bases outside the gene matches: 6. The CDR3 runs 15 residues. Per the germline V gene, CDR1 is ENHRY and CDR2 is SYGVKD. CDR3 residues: CAISAGTSGGETQYF. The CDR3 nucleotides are TGTGCCATCAGTGCGGGGACTAGCGGAGGGGAGACCCAGTACTTC.